This T cell receptor (beta chain) came from a study of tumor and adjacent non-tumor tissue in lung cancer (dated by TCRdb to the late 2010s). General notes on the study: By cancer type, the cohort comprised about 13 adenocarcinoma patients, a couple of squamous cell carcinoma patients and 1 small cell lung cancer patient. Ages among the 15 or so patients ranged from about 30 to 85 years, there were around 10 men and 5 women, and disease was at TNM stage I to III. In total, sequencing yielded approximately 130,000,000 productive TCRbeta reads, which works out to an average of roughly 4.2 million reads per sample. The study compared bulk TCRbeta repertoires from lung tumor tissue and matched distant non-tumor lung tissue of roughly 15 lung cancer patients. For each patient, one tumor sample and one normal lung sample were taken, giving roughly 30 paired specimens that underwent TCRbeta CDR3 sequencing.

The V end gives up 7 bases and the J end 5 bases, leaving 9 bases in the junction not matched to a gene. The CDR3 starts with the cysteine, ends with the phenylalanine, and has 15 residues. Just CDR3 DNA is preserved here, 45 bases in frame from base 1. CDR1 is given as MNHEY and CDR2 as SVGAGI, both from the germline V gene. Libraries came from multiplex PCR. Sequencing relied on an Illumina HiSeq 2500. Following protocols modified from ARM-PCR, the researchers constructed TCRbeta libraries through three rounds of nested PCR with primers (Table S4). PCR products of 200-500 bp were gel-excised and purified with the QIAquick gel extraction kit before sequencing. The study's own analysis went as follows. Reads were cleaned using Trimmomatic, were merged into complete CDR3 sequences using FLASH, and were assigned to V(D)J germline segments using MiTCR. Clonal diversity was computed as the inverse Simpson's index with VDJtools. Productive reads were defined as in-frame sequences without a premature stop codon. In-frame beta chains were kept once TCRdb had trimmed the public reads at Q25 with fastp and called clones with MiXCR. Merged by CDR3 protein, the rows form single entries marked with the most common genes and DNA. TCRdb's processing, not the study's, gives the V and J calls here. The sample has about 93,000 distinct CDR3 sequences on record, approximately 65% of them singletons. About a sixth of the sample belongs to the ten largest clones.

Findings and caveats that apply to the study as a whole: TCR diversity (inverse Simpson) was significantly higher in tumor than in normal lung tissue (around 460 vs 160, P = 0.0075, Mann-Whitney U test). With only roughly 14 patients in the cohort, the authors noted that larger samples and more detailed clinical data are needed. TCR diversity was significantly higher in younger patients, and greater tumor TCR diversity was associated with shorter overall survival and shorter disease-free survival. The top 100 clones accounted for a significantly larger cumulative portion of the repertoire in normal lung than in tumor tissue. Peripheral blood was not sequenced, so blood TCRbeta repertoires in these lung cancer patients were not examined. The methods do not name the sequencing platform or mention unique molecular identifiers.

Details on this clonotype: Its antigen remains undetermined. Per-base qualities were not stored, and no clone one base away is much larger.

RNA was extracted from bulk unsorted tissue and checked for quality with a NanoDrop ND-1000 and an Agilent 2100. Newly diagnosed lung cancer patients without prior chemotherapy who had been admitted for thoracic surgery in China between August and November 2014 were enrolled as donors. Patients with previous radiotherapy or chemotherapy, or with another concurrent cancer, were excluded from the study. Surgical tissue pieces of 1-2 cm3 were preserved in RNAlater solution and were kept at -80 degrees C until use. Recombination connected TRBV6-5 to TRBJ1-4, and 8 junction bases match TRBD1. The sequenced sample was lung tumor tissue. The receptor comes from a man aged 55 to 70 with non-small cell lung cancer. The CDR3 has the sequence CASIYAWTGNEKLFF. In nucleotide form, the sequence is TGTGCCAGCATCTACGCCTGGACAGGGAATGAAAAACTGTTTTTT.